This T cell receptor beta chain was identified during a study of blood T cell repertoires in COVID-19. Study details: Samples representing acute and convalescent COVID-19 were sourced from the United States, Italy and Spain. PBMCs, B-cell-depleted T cells, or T cells provided the cDNA or gDNA that made up the material.

As processed by the authors: Reference gene primer amplification yielded estimated nucleated cell counts. The repertoire was sequenced with immunoSEQ multiplex PCR; TCRdb's copy has only in-frame clones and lacks some. The DNA was the basis for D and trimming; V, J and clone size are from that table. In the table there are roughly 320,000 clones, about 87% of which are singletons. This CDR3 is built from 15 residues. The V gene's germline CDR1 is KGHSH and CDR2 LQKENI. V shed 4 bases and J 3 bases; nucleotides not matched to a gene: 7. Enrollment of patients from Seattle took place during active infection, with longitudinal follow-up.

Sequenced sample: peripheral blood. This clonotype originated in a woman in her 50s with COVID-19, enrolled during active disease. V gene TRBV18 combines with J gene TRBJ1-2; 8 bases line up with TRBD1. This chain's CDR3 is CASSLRTGLDYGYTF. The CDR3 DNA reads TGTGCCAGCTCACTGAGGACAGGGCTGGACTATGGCTACACCTTC.